Included here is one T cell receptor (beta chain) sequence, with context. Primers for the PCR totalled 60 Vbeta and 13 Jbeta. Generated by immunoSEQ multiplex PCR, the TCRdb table keeps only in-frame clones and is missing some. This sample carries fewer than 250,000 clones, about 85% of them seen once, and the ten largest clones take 0.39%. Germline V gene sequence: CDR1 SGHTA, CDR2 FQGNSA. The V end was cut by 5 bases, the J end by 5 bases, with 12 bases between. The CDR3 is 14 residues long. The data originate from a study of cytomegalovirus exposure and HLA in healthy donors. The sequence came from a male donor in good health and CMV-seropositive. Sequences were obtained from PBMCs. J is TRBJ2-2 and V is TRBV7-2; D is unresolved. The CDR3 bases are TGTGCCAGCAGCCCGCCCTCACTAACCGGGGAGCTGTTTTTT. Translated, it gives CASSPPSLTGELFF.